The 23 T cell receptor beta chains reported below all come from one sample, sequenced in a study of tumour-infiltrating T cells in Burkitt lymphoma (TCRdb year 2020). The method was the immunoSEQ multiplex PCR assay. This immuneACCESS table, as held by TCRdb, lists in-frame sequences with V and J called but not all clones. Of the missing ones, under half trace to an unresolved V gene in checked studies; the others have no known cause. The sample table shows thousands of clones, and roughly an eighth are seen once. The ten largest clones take up about a quarter of the sample. Input material: tumor tissue. These receptors were obtained from a human donor with Burkitt lymphoma.

This clone was recorded a few times. This sequence joins TRBV5-5 and TRBJ2-3; D is undetermined. Germline CDR1 SGHKS, CDR2 YYEKEE (reference sequence). V shed 0 bases and J shed 0 bases, with 8 bases lying between them. This CDR3 has 15 residues. In DNA, the CDR3 is TGTGCCAGCAGCTTGGAAGGGTTTAGCACAGATACGCAGTATTTT. This codes for CASSLEGFSTDTQYF.

CDR3 amino acids: CASSEERNSPLHF. In DNA, the CDR3 is TGCGCCAGCAGTGAGGAAAGGAATTCACCCCTCCACTTT. This chain joins TRBV10-1 and TRBJ1-6; no reliable D call. Deletions cut 2 bases from V and 7 bases from J, with 6 bases between. CDR1 and CDR2 from the germline V gene are WNHNN and SYGVQD (reference sequence). The length of the CDR3 is 13 residues.

This clone came up a few times. The rearrangement joins TRBV5-1 to TRBJ2-5; 8 nucleotides line up with TRBD2. Trimming at V came to 4 bases and at J to 4 bases, leaving 6 bases not matched to a gene. Germline CDR1 SGHRS, CDR2 YFSETQ. The CDR3 extends over 14 amino acids. CDR3 loop: CASSARGGPETQYF. CDR3 in DNA: TGCGCCAGCAGCGCCCGGGGGGGCCCAGAGACCCAGTACTTC.

V usage is TRBV6-5 and J usage is TRBJ2-1; 7 nucleotides line up with TRBD1. This CDR3 has 16 amino acids. V was clipped by 4 bases and J by 0 bases; unmatched bases: 6. CDR1 and CDR2 from the germline V gene are MNHEY and SVGAGI. The CDR3 DNA is TGTGCCAGCAGTTTTGGACAGGCGAGCTCCTACAATGAGCAGTTCTTC. Translating it yields CASSFGQASSYNEQFF.

In nucleotides, the CDR3 is TGTGCCAGCTGCGGGGGGGCCGGGACAGATACGCAGTATTTT. This codes for CASCGGAGTDTQYF. The gene calls are TRBV28 and TRBJ2-3, with 9 bases fitting TRBD2. J lost 3 bases, V lost 8 bases, and 6 bases had no gene match. The germline V gene has CDR1 MDHEN and CDR2 SYDVKM. There are 14 residues in the CDR3.

The table lists this clone with a few counts. This sequence joins TRBV5-1 and TRBJ1-1, with D tentatively TRBD1 (6 bases). This CDR3 spans 14 amino acids. V dropped 0 bases and J dropped 1 base, with 7 bases sitting between them. The germline gives CDR1 SGHRS, CDR2 YFSETQ. The CDR3 bases are TGCGCCAGCAGCTTGGGGGGACAGAACACTGAAGCTTTCTTT. This sequence encodes CASSLGGQNTEAFF. The variable domain in full, completed from reference TRBV5-1 and TRBJ1-1, reads KAGVTQTPRYLIKTRGQQVTLSCSPISGHRSVSWYQQTPGQGLQFLFEYFSETQRNKGNFPGRFSGRQFSNSRSEMNVSTLELGDSALYLCASSLGGQNTEAFFGQGTRLTVV.

This chain connects TRBV4-2 to TRBJ2-1; D remains unclear. The CDR3 sequence is 14 residues long. Germline V gene lookup returns CDR1 LGHNA and CDR2 YNFKEQ. Trimming cost V 5 bases and J 7 bases, with 15 bases left between them. CDR3 sequence: CASSLVENQNEQFF. The CDR3 nucleotides read TGTGCCAGCAGCTTGGTGGAGAACCAGAATGAGCAGTTCTTC.

This clone was detected only a few times. The V gene is TRBV29-1, the J gene TRBJ1-1, with a possible D match to TRBD1 (5 bases). V was pared by 5 bases and J by 1 base, with 14 bases between. Germline values: CDR1 SQVTM, CDR2 ANQGSEA. The CDR3 has 14 residues. Here the CDR3 DNA reads TGCAGCGTTAGGTCCGGGGGAACGAACACTGAAGCTTTCTTT. Translation: CSVRSGGTNTEAFF.

This clone was detected a few times. This chain connects TRBV5-1 to TRBJ2-2; 15 nucleotides line up with TRBD2. Trimming cost V 6 bases and J 2 bases; bases outside gene matches: 5. The V gene's germline CDR1 is SGHRS and CDR2 YFSETQ. The CDR3 spans 17 residues. CDR3 loop: CASKRTSGRANTGELFF. The CDR3 DNA sequence: TGCGCCAGCAAGAGGACTAGCGGGAGGGCCAACACCGGGGAGCTGTTTTTT. The whole variable domain, remainder taken from reference TRBV5-1 and TRBJ2-2, is KAGVTQTPRYLIKTRGQQVTLSCSPISGHRSVSWYQQTPGQGLQFLFEYFSETQRNKGNFPGRFSGRQFSNSRSEMNVSTLELGDSALYLCASKRTSGRANTGELFFGEGSRLTVL.

This clone is medium-sized within its sample. V gene TRBV5-4 combines with J gene TRBJ2-5; D might be TRBD1 (6 bases). Trimming shortened V by 3 bases and J by 0 bases, and 15 bases separated the two germline ends. The CDR3 is 16 residues long. Germline assignment: CDR1 SGHNT and CDR2 YYREEE (reference sequence). CDR3 sequence (DNA): TGTGCCAGCAGCTACTATTACCGGGACAACCAAGAGACCCAGTACTTC. Its translation is CASSYYYRDNQETQYF.

The CDR3 nucleotides read TGTGCCAGCAGGGCCGGGGGGTCTAACACTGAAGCTTTCTTT. It specifies CASRAGGSNTEAFF. The chain is built from TRBV9 and TRBJ1-1, with a tentative D call TRBD1 (5 bases). Germline V gene sequence: CDR1 SGDLS, CDR2 YYNGEE. The V gene lost 5 bases and the J gene lost 2 bases, with 13 bases spanning the gap. The length of the CDR3 is 14 residues.

In its sample, this clone was seen a few times. CDR3 sequence reads: CAISGGGAKVTEAFF. The DNA of the CDR3 is TGTGCCATCAGCGGTGGGGGGGCCAAGGTCACTGAAGCTTTCTTT. V gene TRBV10-3 combines with J gene TRBJ1-1, with D possibly matching TRBD1 (6 bases). The V end lost 6 bases, the J end lost 4 bases, and 18 bases lay between the germline ends. The germline V gene encodes CDR1 ENHRY and CDR2 SYGVKD. This CDR3 region has 15 residues.

In regard to this clone: At one of its ends the junction is not consistent with the germline gene, which may arise from a read error. This sequence joins TRBV29-1 and TRBJ2-7; 11 bases align to TRBD1. CDR3 length: 13 residues. CDR1 and CDR2 from the germline V gene are SQVTM and ANQGSEA. The CDR3 sequence: CSIDGTGGNEQYF. CDR3 DNA sequence: TGCAGCATTGATGGGACAGGGGGGAACGAGCAGTACTTC.

This chain links TRBV27 with TRBJ1-5; D gene unclear. Germline CDR1 is MNHEY and CDR2 is SMNVEV (reference sequence). Trimming stripped 5 bases from V and 0 bases from J, with 8 bases between. The CDR3 sequence is 14 residues long. CDR3: CASSPGYSNQPQHF. CDR3 DNA: TGTGCCAGCAGTCCAGGTTATAGCAATCAGCCCCAGCATTTT.

The chain joins TRBV21-1 to TRBJ2-7. TRBV21-1 is noted as a pseudogene. The CDR3 contains 17 residues. The CDR3 loop reads CASSNLTAGTSHYEQYF. In DNA form, the CDR3 reads TGTGCCAGCAGCAATTTGACGGCAGGGACGTCACACTACGAGCAGTACTTC.

The chain uses TRBV7-8 and TRBJ1-1, with a tentative D call TRBD1 (6 bases). Germline CDR1 SGHVS, CDR2 FQNEAQ. The CDR3 extends over 14 amino acids. The V end was cut by 5 bases, the J end by 10 bases, with 20 bases between. CDR3 region: CASSPLRNGRGAFF. DNA for the CDR3: TGTGCCAGCAGCCCACTACGTAACGGCAGGGGAGCTTTCTTT.

The chain's CDR3 is CASNGAGGNTIYF. The CDR3 DNA is TGTGCCAGCAACGGGGCTGGTGGAAACACCATATATTTT. The chain uses TRBV28 and TRBJ1-3; TRBD1 might be the D (5 bases). This CDR3 comprises 13 residues. Trimming cost V 7 bases and J 3 bases, with 10 bases left between them. Germline V gives CDR1 MDHEN, CDR2 SYDVKM.

V is TRBV28 and J is TRBJ1-4; TRBD1 is a possible D gene (6 bases). The germline V and J ends were trimmed by 2 bases and 10 bases, with 17 bases remaining between them. Germline CDR1 and CDR2: MDHEN and SYDVKM. The length of the CDR3 is 15 residues. CDR3 nucleotide sequence: TGTGCCAGCAGTTTAAGATGGGCAGGGGAGGGAAAACTGTTTTTT. The encoded protein is CASSLRWAGEGKLFF.

The chain couples TRBV9 to TRBJ2-3, with D unclear. CDR1 and CDR2 from the germline V gene are SGDLS and YYNGEE. Deletions cut 2 bases from V and 0 bases from J, with 4 bases between. This CDR3 has 13 amino acids. CDR3 bases: TGTGCCAGCAGCGTCTCAAGCACAGATACGCAGTATTTT. It translates to CASSVSSTDTQYF. Looking up the rest from reference TRBV9 and TRBJ2-3 gives the full variable domain: DSGVTQTPKHLITATGQRVTLRCSPRSGDLSVYWYQQSLDQGLQFLIQYYNGEERAKGNILERFSAQQFPDLHSELNLSSLELGDSALYFCASSVSSTDTQYFGPGTRLTVL.

This clone came up a few times. The chain has TRBV28 and TRBJ2-1; a possible D gene is TRBD1 (5 bases). The ends were cut back, 4 bases at V and 4 bases at J, with 11 bases in the middle. The germline CDR1 and CDR2 sequences are MDHEN and SYDVKM. This CDR3 contains 14 residues. The chain's CDR3 is CASSWGREYNEQFF. CDR3 nucleotides: TGTGCCAGCAGTTGGGGCAGGGAATACAATGAGCAGTTCTTC.

Only a few counts were recorded for this clone. The rearrangement links TRBV29-1 to TRBJ2-1, with a tentative D call TRBD2 (6 bases). The length of the CDR3 is 16 residues. Germline V gene lookup returns CDR1 SQVTM and CDR2 ANQGSEA. With 5 bases removed from V and 12 bases from J, the gap between germline ends came to 29 bases. This CDR3 is CSVLVGLGGTGAAQFF. CDR3 in DNA: TGCAGCGTTCTAGTTGGGCTTGGCGGGACGGGTGCAGCGCAGTTCTTC.

This clone was found a few times. This chain links TRBV5-6 with TRBJ1-5; D not resolved. V dropped 3 bases and J dropped 7 bases, with 11 bases sitting between them. There are 13 residues in the CDR3. CDR1 and CDR2 from the germline V gene are SGHDT and YYEEEE. CDR3 nucleotide sequence: TGTGCCAGCAGCTATAACCAACGGCAGCCCCAGCATTTT. Its protein product is CASSYNQRQPQHF.

J is TRBJ2-1 and V is TRBV6-5; perhaps TRBD2 as D (5 bases). The germline V and J ends were trimmed by 6 bases and 2 bases, with 11 bases remaining between them. The CDR3 is made up of 14 amino acids. The germline V gene encodes CDR1 MNHEY and CDR2 SVGAGI. The CDR3, as DNA: TGTGCCAGCAGCCCTACTAGTCCCTACAATGAGCAGTTCTTC. Translated, it gives CASSPTSPYNEQFF.